Presented here are 3 T cell receptor beta chains from one specimen sequenced in a study of CD8+ T cells in alopecia areata. RNA was extracted and reverse transcribed into cDNA as the sequencing template. Clones were sequenced by immunoSEQ multiplex PCR, and TCRdb holds only the in-frame ones, with some missing. The sample lists about 56,000 clones, roughly 96% occurring once. The input for sequencing was CD8+ T cells sorted from blood, taken at week 0. The receptors shown here come from a human donor with alopecia areata.

The chain employs TRBV4-2 and TRBJ2-1; 7 bases map to TRBD2. Germline V gives CDR1 LGHNA, CDR2 YNFKEQ. V was pared by 8 bases and J by 7 bases, with 14 bases of the junction left unmatched. CDR3 size: 15 residues. The CDR3 sequence: CASSLTGGGYNEQFF. The CDR3 nucleotides are TGTGCCAGCTCCCTAACTGGGGGGGGATATAATGAGCAGTTCTTC.

This rearrangement joins TRBV10-2 to TRBJ2-5, with D unclear. V was trimmed by 3 bases and J by 0 bases, leaving 14 bases between them. Germline V CDR1 and CDR2: WSHSY, SAAADI. The CDR3 consists of 16 residues. CDR3 in amino acids: CASSDRATVYQETQYF. The CDR3 DNA reads TGCGCCAGCAGTGATCGGGCTACGGTTTACCAAGAGACCCAGTACTTC.

The CDR3 coding sequence is TGCGCCAGCAGCTCCTCTACAGACCTCGGGACAGGGGGCCCAGCTTGGGAGCAGTACTTC. Encoded protein: CASSSSTDLGTGGPAWEQYF. The chain uses TRBV5-1 and TRBJ2-7, with 12 positions matching TRBD1. The J segment lost 7 bases and the V segment lost 3 bases, leaving 23 bases of the junction unmatched. The CDR3 runs to 20 residues. Germline V gene sequence: CDR1 SGHRS, CDR2 YFSETQ.